This entry features one T cell receptor (beta chain) sequence. Its cognate antigen is unknown. Sequence at one end of the junction differs from germline and may be a read error. This sample was taken from a study of tumor and adjacent non-tumor tissue in lung cancer. Study background: Histology: about twelve adenocarcinoma, a couple of squamous cell carcinoma, 1 small cell lung cancer. On average, productive TCRbeta reads reached about 4 million per sample.

No cell sorting was done before RNA was extracted from the tissue. More than 3 cm separated this lung sample from the edge of the tumor. Chemotherapy-naive patients with new lung cancer underwent thoracic surgery in China, August–November 2014. The library came from three nested PCR rounds adapted from ARM-PCR protocols. In TCRdb, the multiplex PCR reads were re-called with MiXCR into one record per CDR3 protein. The table has under 75,000 distinct CDR3 sequences, approximately 71% seen once; the top ten hold 25% to 35%. Study-wide results and limits: Compared with tumor, normal lung showed significantly lower TCR diversity.

Per germline, CDR1 SQVTM and CDR2 ANQGSEA. The CDR3 is made up of 20 amino acids. The rearrangement uses TRBV29-1 and TRBJ2-5, with TRBD1 identical over 10 bases. The sequence came from a woman in her fifties or sixties with non-small cell lung cancer. The sequencing input was distant non-tumor lung tissue. The CDR3 spells CSVAGGRGLPGQGEEEAQYF. The CDR3 DNA reads TGCAGCGTTGCCGGGGGTAGGGGGCTACCCGGACAGGGGGAGGAAGAGGCCCAGTACTTC.